The 32 T cell receptor beta chains presented below share a single source sample, sequenced in a study of blood T cell repertoires in COVID-19. TCRdb's copy holds only in-frame clones and misses some; the assay was immunoSEQ multiplex PCR. Altogether about 440,000 clones are present, about nine tenths being singletons, with the ten largest covering around 12%. The sequenced material came from peripheral blood. These receptors were obtained from a woman aged 45-59 years with COVID-19, enrolled during active disease.

The chain joins TRBV5-8 to TRBJ1-2, with a possible D match to TRBD1 (6 bases). Germline loops: CDR1 SGHTS, CDR2 YDEGEE. The CDR3 sequence is 13 residues long. V was trimmed by 4 bases and J by 4 bases, leaving 11 bases between them. CDR3 DNA sequence: TGTGCCAGCAGCCCCAGGGGACCCTATGGCTACACCTTC. Translating gives CASSPRGPYGYTF. The full variable domain, in which reference TRBV5-8 and TRBJ1-2 provide the parts outside the CDR3, is EAGVTQSPTHLIKTRGQQATLRCSPISGHTSVYWYQQALGLGLQFLLWYDEGEERNRGNFPPRFSGRQFPNYSSELNVNALELEDSALYLCASSPRGPYGYTFGSGTRLTVV.

The genes are TRBV3-1 (or the pseudogene TRBV3-2) and TRBJ1-2; weak D call: TRBD1 (5 bases). The germline CDR1 and CDR2 sequences are LGHDT and YNNKEL (reference sequence). V was shortened by 0 bases and J by 3 bases, with 8 bases between the two germline ends. The CDR3 sequence is 14 residues long. CDR3 loop: CASSQEWGDYGYTF. In nucleotides, the CDR3 is TGTGCCAGCAGCCAAGAATGGGGGGACTATGGCTACACCTTC.

DNA of the CDR3: TGTGCCAGCAGTTTAAGGCAGGGGGCTAACTATGGCTACACCTTC. This encodes CASSLRQGANYGYTF. The V gene is TRBV27, the J gene TRBJ1-2; TRBD1 aligns across 7 bases. The V gene end was trimmed by 2 bases and the J gene end by 0 bases; junction bases not matched to a gene: 3. The CDR3 is 15 amino acids. Germline values: CDR1 MNHEY, CDR2 SMNVEV (reference sequence).

This rearrangement joins TRBV6-6 to TRBJ2-1; 10 bases map to TRBD1. The CDR3 runs to 16 residues. The V gene end was trimmed by 2 bases and the J gene end by 5 bases; junction bases not matched to a gene: 6. In germline, CDR1 is MNHNY, CDR2 SVGAGI (reference sequence). Written as DNA, the CDR3 is TGTGCCAGCAGTTACGGGACAGGGGTTTCGGACAATGAGCAGTTCTTC. Encoded protein: CASSYGTGVSDNEQFF.

The chain carries TRBV2 and TRBJ1-6; no definite D call. Per germline, CDR1 SNHLY and CDR2 FYNNEI. The length of the CDR3 is 12 residues. Trimming shortened V by 3 bases and J by 9 bases, and 6 bases separated the two germline ends. The CDR3 region has the DNA TGTGCCAGCAGTGAGGAGGGTTCACCCCTCCACTTT. Protein: CASSEEGSPLHF.

This CDR3 is CASSAGPNTEAFF. The CDR3 nucleotides are TGTGCCAGCAGCGCAGGGCCGAACACTGAAGCTTTCTTT. J is TRBJ1-1 and V is TRBV7-9; perhaps TRBD1 as D (5 bases). V was cut by 5 bases and J by 1 base, with 8 bases left in between. This CDR3 comprises 13 residues. Germline V gene sequence: CDR1 SEHNR, CDR2 FQNEAQ (reference sequence).

The chain recombines TRBV15 with TRBJ2-5; D unresolved. This CDR3 is built from 11 residues. The germline V gene encodes CDR1 LNHNV and CDR2 YYDKDF (reference sequence). V shed 3 bases and J shed 5 bases, with 4 bases lying between them. The CDR3 is CATSREETQYF. Here the CDR3 DNA reads TGTGCCACCAGCAGGGAGGAGACCCAGTACTTC.

This clone was seen just once. This chain uses TRBV7-9 with TRBJ1-1; TRBD1 matches 9 bases. Trimming took 6 bases from V and 1 from J; bases not matched to a gene: 3. The V gene's germline CDR1 is SEHNR and CDR2 FQNEAQ (reference sequence). CDR3 size: 14 residues. For the CDR3, the DNA is TGTGCCAGCAGTCGACAGGGGGAGAACACTGAAGCTTTCTTT. Amino acids: CASSRQGENTEAFF.

The chain has TRBV6-5 and TRBJ2-2; D is unclear. V lost 7 bases and J lost 0, with 9 bases in between. CDR1 is MNHEY, CDR2 SVGAGI, per germline. CDR3 size: 14 residues. The CDR3: CASIIQANTGELFF. CDR3 coding DNA: TGTGCCAGCATTATCCAGGCGAACACCGGGGAGCTGTTTTTT.

This clone appeared a single time. The gene calls are TRBV2 and TRBJ1-4, with D uncertain. Germline CDR1 and CDR2: SNHLY and FYNNEI. CDR3 length: 12 residues. V shed 8 bases and J shed 7 bases, with 11 bases lying between them. The CDR3 loop is CASLSGSEKLFF. CDR3 nucleotide sequence: TGTGCCAGCCTTTCGGGGAGTGAAAAACTGTTTTTT.

J is TRBJ1-3 and V is TRBV2, with a weak D call TRBD1 (6 bases). Germline loops: CDR1 SNHLY, CDR2 FYNNEI. CDR3 length: 15 amino acids. Trimming removed 1 base at V and 7 bases at J, with 14 bases between. CDR3 nucleotides: TGTGCCAGCAGTGAAGGGTACAGGGCAACGAACACCATATATTTT. Translation: CASSEGYRATNTIYF.

The V and J genes are TRBV30 and TRBJ2-6; TRBD1 matches 7 bases. This CDR3 is built from 15 residues. Germline V lookup: CDR1 GTSNPN, CDR2 SVGIG (reference sequence). V gave up 7 bases and J gave up 0 bases; unmatched junction bases: 6. The CDR3 DNA sequence: TGTGCCTCCCGGGACAGCTACTCTGGGGCCAACGTCCTGACTTTC. Its protein is CASRDSYSGANVLTF.

This chain connects TRBV4-2 to TRBJ1-1; 7 positions match TRBD1. Trimming cost V 4 bases and J 3 bases; bases outside gene matches: 5. This CDR3 is built from 14 residues. Germline lookup yields CDR1 LGHNA and CDR2 YNFKEQ. The DNA of the CDR3 is TGTGCCAGCAGCCTCCGGGACAGCTACACTGAAGCTTTCTTT. Protein product: CASSLRDSYTEAFF.

V usage is TRBV19 and J usage is TRBJ1-2, with D possibly matching TRBD1 (5 bases). The CDR3 sequence is 12 residues long. Germline CDR1 LNHDA, CDR2 SQIVND (reference sequence). The V gene lost 1 base and the J gene lost 10 bases, with 10 bases spanning the gap. CDR3 sequence: CASSIGQYFYTF. In DNA form, the CDR3 reads TGTGCCAGTAGTATAGGACAGTATTTCTACACCTTC.

The V gene is TRBV28, the J gene TRBJ1-1; TRBD1 agrees at 10 bases. The CDR3 covers 15 residues. The germline V gene encodes CDR1 MDHEN and CDR2 SYDVKM. V lost 6 bases to trimming and J lost 3 bases; unmatched junction nucleotides: 7. The CDR3 nucleotides read TGTGCCAGCAGGGGGACAGGGGTGATGTACACTGAAGCTTTCTTT. Translating it yields CASRGTGVMYTEAFF. The full variable domain, with the rest looked up from reference TRBV28 and TRBJ1-1, is DVKVTQSSRYLVKRTGEKVFLECVQDMDHENMFWYRQDPGLGLRLIYFSYDVKMKEKGDIPEGYSVSREKKERFSLILESASTNQTSMYLCASRGTGVMYTEAFFGQGTRLTVV.

CDR3 loop: CASSPPGQGIKNIQYF. The DNA for the CDR3 is TGTGCCAGCAGCCCACCGGGACAGGGTATTAAAAACATTCAGTACTTC. The chain employs TRBV7-9 and TRBJ2-4; 9 bases are shared with TRBD1. CDR1 is SEHNR, CDR2 FQNEAQ, per germline (reference sequence). CDR3 size: 16 residues. The V segment lost 5 bases and the J segment 4 bases; nucleotides outside the gene matches: 9.

Only a few counts were recorded for this clone. This chain uses TRBV13 with TRBJ2-7; 9 bases match TRBD2. V gave up 5 bases and J gave up 1 base; unmatched junction bases: 9. The CDR3 is 16 amino acids. The germline V gene encodes CDR1 PRHDT and CDR2 FYEKMQ (reference sequence). The DNA of the CDR3 is TGTGCCAGCAGCGACGAGGGACTAGCAGGGTCCTACGAGCAGTACTTC. This sequence encodes CASSDEGLAGSYEQYF.

This rearrangement joins TRBV3-1 (or the pseudogene TRBV3-2) to TRBJ2-3, with 14 bases fitting TRBD2. Germline trimming cut 4 bases from V and 6 bases from J; bases unmatched to any gene: 9. CDR3 length: 17 amino acids. From germline, CDR1 is LGHDT and CDR2 YNNKEL (reference sequence). The CDR3 region has the DNA TGTGCCAGCAGCCTAACTTATCGACTAGCGGGGGGGGATACGCAGTATTTT. Protein: CASSLTYRLAGGDTQYF.

The chain couples TRBV4-1 to TRBJ1-2; TRBD1 aligns across 9 bases. This CDR3 comprises 14 residues. J was trimmed by 6 bases and V by 4 bases; bases with no gene match: 6. Germline values: CDR1 MGHRA, CDR2 YSYEKL. CDR3 in amino acids: CASSRLTGGDGYTF. The CDR3, as DNA: TGCGCCAGCAGCCGCCTTACAGGGGGCGATGGCTACACCTTC.

This chain joins TRBV30 and TRBJ1-5, with D possibly TRBD1 on 6 matching bases. V lost 0 bases and J lost 3, with 12 bases in between. Germline V CDR1 and CDR2: GTSNPN, SVGIG (reference sequence). The CDR3 totals 15 residues. This CDR3 reads CAWSVRGYSNQPQHF. CDR3 nucleotides: TGTGCCTGGAGTGTAAGGGGGTACTCCAATCAGCCCCAGCATTTT.

The chain recombines TRBV7-3 with TRBJ2-1; 13 nucleotides match TRBD2. J was trimmed by 9 bases and V by 6 bases; bases with no gene match: 5. Germline V CDR1 and CDR2: SGHTA, FQGTGA. This CDR3 is 14 amino acids long. CDR3 sequence: CASSRLAGGSEQFF. The CDR3 DNA follows: TGTGCCAGCAGTCGACTAGCGGGGGGTAGTGAGCAGTTCTTC.

This sequence joins TRBV5-6 and TRBJ2-7; 9 bases are shared with TRBD1. The CDR3 has 14 amino acids. V shed 4 bases, J shed 5 bases, and the junction held 7 bases outside the gene matches. Per the germline V gene, CDR1 is SGHDT and CDR2 is YYEEEE. CDR3 region: CASSPGQGINEQYF. The CDR3 DNA follows: TGTGCCAGCAGCCCCGGACAGGGGATCAACGAGCAGTACTTC.

The V gene is TRBV24-1, the J gene TRBJ2-2, with D possibly being TRBD2 (5 bases). CDR1 and CDR2 from the germline V gene are KGHDR and SFDVKD. This CDR3 has 15 amino acids. V lost 5 bases and J 2 bases, leaving 11 bases between the germline ends. CDR3 region: CATSGASPNTGELFF. Here the CDR3 DNA reads TGTGCCACCAGTGGGGCTAGCCCTAACACCGGGGAGCTGTTTTTT.

The chain carries TRBV4-1 and TRBJ1-1; the D gene is possibly TRBD1 (5 bases). Trimming removed 6 bases from V and 1 base from J, with 9 bases in between. The length of the CDR3 is 13 residues. CDR1 is MGHRA and CDR2 is YSYEKL in the germline V gene. The CDR3, as DNA: TGCGCCAGCAGTTTAACAGGGAACACTGAAGCTTTCTTT. This encodes CASSLTGNTEAFF.

The CDR3 bases are TGTGCCAGCACAGGTTTCAATGAAAAACTGTTTTTT. Amino acid sequence: CASTGFNEKLFF. V gene TRBV12-3 or TRBV12-4 combines with J gene TRBJ1-4; the D is unclear. With 7 bases removed from V and 5 bases from J, the gap between germline ends came to 8 bases. CDR3 size: 12 residues.

V is TRBV28 and J is TRBJ2-2; D unclear. In germline, CDR1 is MDHEN, CDR2 SYDVKM. Trimming took off 7 bases at V and 4 bases at J, with 4 bases between the two ends. The CDR3 spans 11 residues. This CDR3 reads CASTLTGELFF. The CDR3 DNA reads as TGTGCCAGCACCCTCACCGGGGAGCTGTTTTTT.

The chain uses TRBV6-2 or TRBV6-3 and TRBJ1-5; 7 nucleotides match TRBD1. V shed 4 bases, J shed 0 bases, and the junction held 9 bases outside the gene matches. Germline V lookup: CDR1 MNHEY, CDR2 SVGEGT. CDR3 length: 17 amino acids. The CDR3: CASSSQNRGVSNQPQHF. CDR3 coding DNA: TGTGCCAGCAGTTCCCAGAACAGGGGCGTTAGCAATCAGCCCCAGCATTTT.

The V gene is TRBV5-1, the J gene TRBJ2-1; TRBD2 agrees at 11 bases. Unmatched junction bases numbered 10, after V lost 4 bases and J lost 7 bases. The CDR3 loop spans 16 amino acids. The germline CDR1 and CDR2 sequences are SGHRS and YFSETQ. CDR3 in DNA: TGCGCCAGCAGCACCGAACTAGCGGGGGCGGGGAATGAGCAGTTCTTC. Translation gives CASSTELAGAGNEQFF.

V is TRBV6-5 and J is TRBJ1-5; 7 bases agree with TRBD1. The V gene's germline CDR1 is MNHEY and CDR2 SVGAGI. The CDR3 is made up of 12 amino acids. V lost 8 bases, J lost 4 bases, and 2 bases stayed unmatched. CDR3 bases: TGTGCCAGCTCAGGGGGTAATCAGCCCCAGCATTTT. Residues: CASSGGNQPQHF.

The chain joins TRBV4-2 to TRBJ1-2; no clear D gene. Deletions cut 3 bases from V and 8 bases from J, with 16 bases between. Germline loops: CDR1 LGHNA, CDR2 YNFKEQ. CDR3 length: 14 amino acids. Written as DNA, the CDR3 is TGTGCCAGCAGCCATGATACCGCCCGCGGGGGCTACACCTTC. This codes for CASSHDTARGGYTF.

This sequence joins TRBV19 and TRBJ1-1; tentatively, D is TRBD1 (5 bases). Germline CDR1 reads LNHDA; CDR2 reads SQIVND (reference sequence). The V end was cut by 8 bases, the J end by 6 bases, with 10 bases between. The CDR3 is 11 residues long. The CDR3 region is CASRRGPEAFF. CDR3 nucleotide sequence: TGTGCCAGTCGAAGGGGTCCTGAAGCTTTCTTT.

This clone has a single count. The rearrangement links TRBV29-1 to TRBJ2-3, with TRBD1 identical over 8 bases. The CDR3 spans 15 residues. Germline V lookup: CDR1 SQVTM, CDR2 ANQGSEA. Unmatched junction bases numbered 8, after V lost 1 base and J lost 5 bases. CDR3 amino acids: CSVEGWPGGVDTQYF. The CDR3 coding sequence is TGCAGCGTTGAAGGCTGGCCAGGGGGCGTAGATACGCAGTATTTT.